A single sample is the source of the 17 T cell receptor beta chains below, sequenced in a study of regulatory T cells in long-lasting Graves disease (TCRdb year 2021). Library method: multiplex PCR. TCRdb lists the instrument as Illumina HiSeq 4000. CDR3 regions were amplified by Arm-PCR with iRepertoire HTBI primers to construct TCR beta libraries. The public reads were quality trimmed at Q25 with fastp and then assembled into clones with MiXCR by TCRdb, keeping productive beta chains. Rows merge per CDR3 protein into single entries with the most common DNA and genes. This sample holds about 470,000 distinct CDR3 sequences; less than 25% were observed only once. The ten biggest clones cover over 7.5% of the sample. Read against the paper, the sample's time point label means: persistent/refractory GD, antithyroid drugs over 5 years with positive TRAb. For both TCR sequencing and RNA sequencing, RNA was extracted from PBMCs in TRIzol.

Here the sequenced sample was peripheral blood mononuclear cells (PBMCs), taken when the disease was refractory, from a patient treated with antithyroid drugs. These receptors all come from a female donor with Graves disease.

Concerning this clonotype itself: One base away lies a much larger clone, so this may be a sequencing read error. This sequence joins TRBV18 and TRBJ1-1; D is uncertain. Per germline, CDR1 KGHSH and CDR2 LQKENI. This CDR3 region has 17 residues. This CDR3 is CAGSPTLRQTFGTEAFF. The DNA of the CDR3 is TGTGCCGGCTCACCGACCTTGCGGCAGACCTTTGGCACTGAAGCTTTCTTT.

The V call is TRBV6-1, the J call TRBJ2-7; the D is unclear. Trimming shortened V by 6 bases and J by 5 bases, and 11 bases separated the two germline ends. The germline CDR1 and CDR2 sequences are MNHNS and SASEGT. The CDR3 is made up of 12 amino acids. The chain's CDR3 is CASSRTGHEQYF. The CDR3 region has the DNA TGTGCCAGCAGCCGGACCGGCCACGAGCAGTACTTC.

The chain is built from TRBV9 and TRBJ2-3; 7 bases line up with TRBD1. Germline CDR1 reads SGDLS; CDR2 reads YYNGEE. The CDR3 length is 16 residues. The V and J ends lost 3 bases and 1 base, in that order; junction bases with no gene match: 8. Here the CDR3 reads CASSAQTGLGTDTQYF. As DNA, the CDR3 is TGTGCCAGCAGCGCCCAGACAGGGTTGGGCACAGATACGCAGTATTTT. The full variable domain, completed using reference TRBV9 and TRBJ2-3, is DSGVTQTPKHLITATGQRVTLRCSPRSGDLSVYWYQQSLDQGLQFLIQYYNGEERAKGNILERFSAQQFPDLHSELNLSSLELGDSALYFCASSAQTGLGTDTQYFGPGTRLTVL.

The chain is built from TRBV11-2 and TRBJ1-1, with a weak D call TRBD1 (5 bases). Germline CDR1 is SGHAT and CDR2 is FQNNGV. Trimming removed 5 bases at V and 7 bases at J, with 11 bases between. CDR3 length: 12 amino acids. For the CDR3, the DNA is TGTGCCAGCAGCCAAGGGGTGCGTGAAGCTTTCTTT. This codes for CASSQGVREAFF.

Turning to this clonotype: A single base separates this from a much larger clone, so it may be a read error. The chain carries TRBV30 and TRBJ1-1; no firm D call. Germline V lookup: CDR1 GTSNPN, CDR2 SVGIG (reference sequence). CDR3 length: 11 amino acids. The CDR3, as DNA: TGTGTCTGGAGCGCGGACACTGAAGCTTTCTTT. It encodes CVWSADTEAFF.

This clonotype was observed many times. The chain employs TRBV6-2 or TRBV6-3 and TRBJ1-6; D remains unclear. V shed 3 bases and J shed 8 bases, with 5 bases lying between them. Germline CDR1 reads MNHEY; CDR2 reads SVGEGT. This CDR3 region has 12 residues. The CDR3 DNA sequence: TGTGCCAGCAGTTATGGATATTCACCCCTCCACTTT. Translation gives CASSYGYSPLHF.

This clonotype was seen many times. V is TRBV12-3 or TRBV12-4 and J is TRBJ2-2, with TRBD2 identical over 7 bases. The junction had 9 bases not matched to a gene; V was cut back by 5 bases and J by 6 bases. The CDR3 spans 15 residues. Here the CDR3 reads CASSRSGTGAGELFF. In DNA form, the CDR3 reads TGTGCCAGCAGTAGGAGCGGGACGGGGGCCGGGGAGCTGTTTTTT.

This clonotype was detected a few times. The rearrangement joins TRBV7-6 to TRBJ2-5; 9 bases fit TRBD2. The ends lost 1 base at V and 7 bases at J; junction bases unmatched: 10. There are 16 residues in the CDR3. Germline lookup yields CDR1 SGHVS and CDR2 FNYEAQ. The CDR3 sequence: CASSLVQAGGLGTQYF. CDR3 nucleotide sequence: TGTGCCAGCAGCTTAGTGCAAGCGGGAGGCCTTGGGACCCAGTACTTC.

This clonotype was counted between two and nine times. CDR3 coding DNA: TGTGCCAGCAGCTGGACAGGAGACAATGAGCAGTTCTTC. Encoded protein: CASSWTGDNEQFF. The chain joins TRBV11-1 to TRBJ2-5, with 7 bases aligning to TRBD1. Gene TRBJ2-1 matches the end of the DNA better, so the J call may be wrong. Germline CDR1 and CDR2: SGHAT and FQDESV (reference sequence). This CDR3 is 13 amino acids long.

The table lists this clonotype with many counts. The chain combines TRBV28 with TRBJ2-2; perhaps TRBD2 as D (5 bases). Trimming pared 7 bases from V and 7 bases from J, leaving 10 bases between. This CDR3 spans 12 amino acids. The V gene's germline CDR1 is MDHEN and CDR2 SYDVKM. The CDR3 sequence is CASTGNGGELFF. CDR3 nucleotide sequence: TGTGCCAGCACCGGGAATGGCGGGGAGCTGTTTTTT.

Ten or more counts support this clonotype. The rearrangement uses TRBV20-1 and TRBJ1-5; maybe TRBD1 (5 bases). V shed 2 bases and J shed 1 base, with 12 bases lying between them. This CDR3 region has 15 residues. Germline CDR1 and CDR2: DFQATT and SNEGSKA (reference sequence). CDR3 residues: CSARQDGGSNQPQHF. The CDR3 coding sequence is TGCAGTGCTAGACAAGACGGGGGAAGCAATCAGCCCCAGCATTTT.

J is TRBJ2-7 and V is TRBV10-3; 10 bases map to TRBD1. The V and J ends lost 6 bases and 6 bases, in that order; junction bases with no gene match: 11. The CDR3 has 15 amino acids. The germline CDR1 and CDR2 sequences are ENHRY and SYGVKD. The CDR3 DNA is TGTGCCATCAGGGACCTGGGACAGGGGAGTTCCGAGCAGTACTTC. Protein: CAIRDLGQGSSEQYF.

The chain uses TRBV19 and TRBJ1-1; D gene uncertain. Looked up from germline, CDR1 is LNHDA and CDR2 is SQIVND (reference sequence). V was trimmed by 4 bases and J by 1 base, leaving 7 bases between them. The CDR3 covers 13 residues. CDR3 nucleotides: TGTGCCAGTAGTAGGTTTCAGAACACTGAAGCTTTCTTT. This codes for CASSRFQNTEAFF.

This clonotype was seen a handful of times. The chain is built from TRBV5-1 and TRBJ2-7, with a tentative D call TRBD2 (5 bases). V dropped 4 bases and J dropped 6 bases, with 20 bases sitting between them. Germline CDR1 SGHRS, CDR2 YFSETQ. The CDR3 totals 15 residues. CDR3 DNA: TGCGCCAGCAGCCCAAGACACTGGGAGTTAACCGAGCAGTACTTC. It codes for CASSPRHWELTEQYF. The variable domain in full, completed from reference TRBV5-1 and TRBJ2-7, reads KAGVTQTPRYLIKTRGQQVTLSCSPISGHRSVSWYQQTPGQGLQFLFEYFSETQRNKGNFPGRFSGRQFSNSRSEMNVSTLELGDSALYLCASSPRHWELTEQYFGPGTRLTVT.

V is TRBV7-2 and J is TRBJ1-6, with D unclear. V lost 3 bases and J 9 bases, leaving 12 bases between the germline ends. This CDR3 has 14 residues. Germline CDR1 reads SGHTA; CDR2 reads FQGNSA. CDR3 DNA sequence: TGTGCCAGCAGCTTGTTAGACGGATCTTCACCCCTCCACTTT. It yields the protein CASSLLDGSSPLHF.

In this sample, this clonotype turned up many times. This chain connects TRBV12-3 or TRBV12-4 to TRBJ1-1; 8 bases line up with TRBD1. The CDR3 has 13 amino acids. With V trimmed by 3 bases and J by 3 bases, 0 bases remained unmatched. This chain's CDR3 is CASSLTGDTEAFF. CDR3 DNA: TGTGCCAGCAGTTTGACAGGGGACACTGAAGCTTTCTTT.

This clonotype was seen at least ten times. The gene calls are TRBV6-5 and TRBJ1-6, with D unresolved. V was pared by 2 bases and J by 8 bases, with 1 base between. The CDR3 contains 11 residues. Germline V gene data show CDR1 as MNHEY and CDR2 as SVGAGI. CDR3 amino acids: CASSYDSPLHF. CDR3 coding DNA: TGTGCCAGCAGTTACGATTCACCCCTCCACTTT.